The clone carrying this T cell receptor (beta chain) is deemed hyperexpanded. The data were produced by immunoSEQ multiplex PCR, yet TCRdb's version contains in-frame clones alone and is incomplete. The table includes about 47,000 clones, approximately 75% detected once. The sample originates from a study of T cells in tumors after PD-1 blockade. Study in general: No patient had prior checkpoint blockade, systemic immunosuppression, or radiotherapy within 4 weeks. Either cemiplimab 350 mg every 2 weeks or pembrolizumab 200 mg every 3 weeks was given. During anti-PD-1 treatment, some patients continued daily vismodegib 150 mg.

CDR3 size: 13 residues. Per germline, CDR1 ENHRY and CDR2 SYGVKD. Trimming shortened V by 3 bases and J by 8 bases, and 13 bases separated the two germline ends. The receptor's source is a human donor with basal cell carcinoma. The chain combines TRBV10-3 with TRBJ1-2, with D possibly being TRBD1 (6 bases). The sequencing used PBMCs, collected before anti-PD-1 treatment. The CDR3 loop is CAISEGGLMGYTF. In nucleotides, the CDR3 is TGTGCCATCAGTGAAGGGGGGCTCATGGGCTACACCTTC.